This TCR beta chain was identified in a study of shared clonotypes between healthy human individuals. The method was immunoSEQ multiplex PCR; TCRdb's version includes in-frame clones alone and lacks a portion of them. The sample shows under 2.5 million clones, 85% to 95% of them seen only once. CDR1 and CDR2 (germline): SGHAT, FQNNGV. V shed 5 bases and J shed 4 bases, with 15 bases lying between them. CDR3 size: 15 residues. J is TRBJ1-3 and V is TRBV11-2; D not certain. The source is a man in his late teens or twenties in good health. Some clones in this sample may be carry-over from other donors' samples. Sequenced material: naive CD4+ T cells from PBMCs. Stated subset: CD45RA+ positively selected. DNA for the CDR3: TGTGCCAGCAGCCCCTCGTTAGAGTCCGGAAACACCATATATTTT. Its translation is CASSPSLESGNTIYF.